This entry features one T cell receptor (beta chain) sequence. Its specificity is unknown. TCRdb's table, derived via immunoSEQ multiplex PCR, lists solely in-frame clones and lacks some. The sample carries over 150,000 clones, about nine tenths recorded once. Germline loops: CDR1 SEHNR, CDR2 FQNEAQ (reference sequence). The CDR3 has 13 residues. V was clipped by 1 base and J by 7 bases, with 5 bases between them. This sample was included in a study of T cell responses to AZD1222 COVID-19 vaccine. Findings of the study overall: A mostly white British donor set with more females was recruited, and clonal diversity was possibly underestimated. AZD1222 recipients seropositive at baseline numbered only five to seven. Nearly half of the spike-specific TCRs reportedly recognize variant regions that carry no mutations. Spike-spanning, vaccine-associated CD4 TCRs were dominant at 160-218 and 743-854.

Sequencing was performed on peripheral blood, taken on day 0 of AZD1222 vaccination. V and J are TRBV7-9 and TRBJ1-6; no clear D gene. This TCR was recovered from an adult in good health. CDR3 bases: TGTGCCAGCAGCTTAGTCGGGAATTCACCCCTCCACTTT. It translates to CASSLVGNSPLHF. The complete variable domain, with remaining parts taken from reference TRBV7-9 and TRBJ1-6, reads DTGVSQNPRHKITKRGQNVTFRCDPISEHNRLYWYRQTLGQGPEFLTYFQNEAQLEKSRLLSDRFSAERPKGSFSTLEIQRTEQGDSAMYLCASSLVGNSPLHFGNGTRLTVT.